Each of the 17 T cell receptor beta chains below was sequenced from the same sample in a study of radiotherapy plus CTLA-4 blockade in lung cancer. Data came from immunoSEQ multiplex PCR; TCRdb stores just in-frame clones and leaves some out. The profile shows 42,000 or so clones, 60% to 80% of them singletons. The sample here was peripheral blood, taken from a patient treated with radiotherapy plus ipilimumab. All receptors come from a human donor with non-small cell lung cancer that progressed on radiotherapy plus ipilimumab.

Here the CDR3 reads CASSESGGAQETQYF. In nucleotides, the CDR3 is TGTGCCAGCAGTGAAAGCGGGGGGGCCCAAGAGACCCAGTACTTC. The chain employs TRBV6-1 and TRBJ2-5, with 10 bases fitting TRBD2. The J segment lost 1 base and the V segment lost 2 bases, leaving 1 base of the junction unmatched. The CDR3 runs 15 residues. Per the germline V gene, CDR1 is MNHNS and CDR2 is SASEGT.

The chain recombines TRBV11-3 with TRBJ1-1, with 8 nucleotides matching TRBD1. This CDR3 contains 16 residues. Germline trimming cut 5 bases from V and 5 bases from J; bases unmatched to any gene: 13. Germline CDR1 and CDR2: SGHNT and YENEEA. DNA of the CDR3: TGTGCCAGCAGCCCCCTCCAGGGGGCGCCGACGACTGAAGCTTTCTTT. Translation: CASSPLQGAPTTEAFF. Supplemented by reference TRBV11-3 and TRBJ1-1, the full variable domain reads EAGVVQSPRYKIIEKKQPVAFWCNPISGHNTLYWYLQNLGQGPELLIRYENEEAVDDSQLPKDRFSAERLKGVDSTLKIQPAELGDSAVYLCASSPLQGAPTTEAFFGQGTRLTVV.

The sample holds many counts of this clone. V and J are TRBV5-5 and TRBJ1-1; D may be TRBD1 (5 bases). Germline-derived CDR1 and CDR2 are SGHKS and YYEKEE (reference sequence). V was pared by 0 bases and J by 10 bases, with 13 bases between. The CDR3 consists of 13 residues. Written as DNA, the CDR3 is TGTGCCAGCAGCTTGGAGGAGGGGCGAGTAGCTTTCTTT. Amino acids: CASSLEEGRVAFF.

V is TRBV6-6 and J is TRBJ1-4, with a tentative D call TRBD1 (5 bases). V was trimmed by 6 bases and J by 7 bases, leaving 9 bases between them. Per germline, CDR1 MNHNY and CDR2 SVGAGI (reference sequence). The CDR3 has 12 residues. The DNA for the CDR3 is TGTGCCAGCAGCAGACAGCCTGAAAAACTGTTTTTT. Translated, it gives CASSRQPEKLFF.

The chain combines TRBV7-2 with TRBJ1-3; D uncertain. Per germline, CDR1 SGHTA and CDR2 FQGNSA. CDR3 length: 15 amino acids. Trimming took 1 base from V and 2 from J, leaving 9 bases between them. The CDR3 bases are TGTGCCAGCAGCTTAGACAGAGCCACTGGAAACACCATATATTTT. Translating it yields CASSLDRATGNTIYF.

This clone was recorded a few times. This chain joins TRBV9 and TRBJ1-5; D gene ambiguous. From germline, CDR1 is SGDLS and CDR2 YYNGEE. V was trimmed by 7 bases and J by 7 bases, leaving 9 bases between them. This CDR3 comprises 11 residues. The CDR3 nucleotides are TGTGCCAGCGGAGGGTGGCAGCCCCAGCATTTT. Protein sequence: CASGGWQPQHF.

In regard to this clone: Mismatch with germline at one junction end may stem from a read error. J is TRBJ2-5 and V is TRBV7-7; 7 nucleotides match TRBD2. Germline V gene lookup returns CDR1 SSHAT and CDR2 FNYEAQ (reference sequence). The CDR3 has 15 residues. CDR3 DNA sequence: TGTGCTAGCAGCTTAGCCAGCGGGGACCAAGAGACCCAGTACTTC. Amino acid sequence: CASSLASGDQETQYF.

The rearrangement uses TRBV10-2 and TRBJ1-1; possible D gene TRBD1, 6 bases. The CDR3 consists of 14 residues. Trimming removed 2 bases from V and 5 bases from J, with 12 bases in between. From germline, CDR1 is WSHSY and CDR2 SAAADI. The CDR3 DNA follows: TGCGCCAGCAGTGAGCTTCAGGGGTCAACTGAAGCTTTCTTT. As protein: CASSELQGSTEAFF.

The chain carries TRBV5-1 and TRBJ2-1; D gene unclear. V lost 0 bases, J lost 6 bases, and 7 bases lay in between. Germline assignment: CDR1 SGHRS and CDR2 YFSETQ. This CDR3 is 13 amino acids long. The CDR3 is CASSLVSVNEQFF. CDR3 bases: TGCGCCAGCAGCTTGGTGTCCGTCAATGAGCAGTTCTTC.

The chain uses TRBV19 and TRBJ1-3; 10 nucleotides line up with TRBD1. The CDR3 runs to 14 residues. Germline V gene sequence: CDR1 LNHDA, CDR2 SQIVND (reference sequence). Trimming removed 5 bases from V and 3 bases from J; junction bases left unmatched: 1. The CDR3 sequence is CASSDRGLGNTIYF. CDR3 sequence (DNA): TGTGCCAGTAGTGACAGGGGGCTTGGAAACACCATATATTTT.

The rearrangement uses TRBV9 and TRBJ2-7; D may be TRBD1 (6 bases). The germline V and J ends were trimmed by 0 bases and 3 bases, with 13 bases remaining between them. This CDR3 contains 15 residues. Per the germline V gene, CDR1 is SGDLS and CDR2 is YYNGEE. CDR3 nucleotides: TGTGCCAGCAGCGTAGCGGCAGGGGAGTTCTACGAGCAGTACTTC. Its translation: CASSVAAGEFYEQYF.

This clone has a single count. This chain joins TRBV6-6 and TRBJ1-5; 7 bases align to TRBD1. This CDR3 contains 15 residues. After removal of 8 bases from V and 7 bases from J, the junction contained 14 bases not matched to a gene. CDR1 and CDR2 from the germline V gene are MNHNY and SVGAGI (reference sequence). CDR3 amino acids: CASGPGDRVGQPQHF. In DNA, the CDR3 is TGTGCCAGCGGGCCCGGAGACAGGGTTGGCCAGCCCCAGCATTTT.

This clone was detected a few times. The gene calls are TRBV4-1 and TRBJ1-6; D ambiguous. Germline V CDR1 and CDR2: MGHRA, YSYEKL. The CDR3 extends over 17 amino acids. The V end lost 1 base, the J end lost 4 bases, and 14 bases lay between the germline ends. CDR3 sequence (DNA): TGCGCCAGCAGCCAAGGTGCGATGGTTGCGTATAATTCACCCCTCCACTTT. Translating gives CASSQGAMVAYNSPLHF.

The rearrangement joins TRBV4-1 to TRBJ2-1; the match to TRBD2 covers 9 bases. CDR1 and CDR2 from the germline V gene are MGHRA and YSYEKL. The J segment lost 1 base and the V segment lost 4 bases, leaving 8 bases of the junction unmatched. The CDR3 extends over 17 amino acids. This chain's CDR3 is CASSLYAGGISYNEQFF. The CDR3 nucleotides are TGCGCCAGCAGCCTTTACGCGGGGGGGATTTCCTACAATGAGCAGTTCTTC.

The J gene is TRBJ2-1, the V gene TRBV6-1, with D possibly TRBD1 on 6 matching bases. The CDR3 is 12 residues long. Trimming removed 6 bases at V and 8 bases at J, with 11 bases between. Germline assignment: CDR1 MNHNS and CDR2 SASEGT. The CDR3 here is CASRPTGYEQFF. The DNA of the CDR3 is TGTGCCAGCAGACCTACAGGGTATGAGCAGTTCTTC.

The CDR3 loop is CAENGEDGYTF. CDR3 coding DNA: TGTGCCGAAAACGGGGAGGATGGCTACACCTTC. The J gene is TRBJ1-2, the V gene TRBV7-9; D gene uncertain. Per germline, CDR1 SEHNR and CDR2 FQNEAQ (reference sequence). Trimming shortened V by 11 bases and J by 6 bases, and 13 bases separated the two germline ends. The CDR3 has 11 residues.

V usage is TRBV19 and J usage is TRBJ2-1; 7 nucleotides agree with TRBD1. This CDR3 has 15 amino acids. Germline loops: CDR1 LNHDA, CDR2 SQIVND (reference sequence). The V and J ends lost 3 bases and 9 bases, in that order; junction bases with no gene match: 11. CDR3 sequence (DNA): TGTGCCAGTAGTATGAGGCCAGGGGGAGATGGTGAGCAGTTCTTC. Protein: CASSMRPGGDGEQFF.